The 25 T cell receptor beta chains below all came from one sample that was sequenced in a study of blood T cell repertoires in COVID-19. The protocol was immunoSEQ multiplex PCR, while the TCRdb copy is restricted to in-frame clones and leaves out a portion. The sample consists of some 65,000 clones, approximately 79% of them appearing once. The sample taken for sequencing was peripheral blood. The receptors come from a woman in her seventies with acute or convalescent COVID-19.

This chain joins TRBV3-1 (or the pseudogene TRBV3-2) and TRBJ2-5; TRBD1 matches at 8 bases. CDR1 and CDR2 (germline): LGHDT, YNNKEL (reference sequence). Unmatched junction bases numbered 10, after V lost 2 bases and J lost 11 bases. The CDR3 loop spans 14 amino acids. CDR3 region: CASSQSGDRNSQYF. The CDR3, as DNA: TGTGCCAGCAGCCAATCAGGGGACAGGAACTCTCAGTACTTC.

This chain connects TRBV5-4 to TRBJ2-3; maybe TRBD2 (6 bases). Germline V gene sequence: CDR1 SGHNT, CDR2 YYREEE (reference sequence). V shed 7 bases and J shed 6 bases, with 18 bases lying between them. This CDR3 spans 14 amino acids. CDR3 in amino acids: CASSLQLALDTQYF. In DNA, the CDR3 is TGTGCCAGCTCCCTACAACTAGCTCTCGATACGCAGTATTTT.

The chain uses TRBV12-5 and TRBJ2-7, with 8 bases that match TRBD2. The CDR3 is 13 residues long. Per the germline V gene, CDR1 is LGHNT and CDR2 is FRNRAP. The ends lost 7 bases at V and 6 bases at J; junction bases unmatched: 8. Here the CDR3 reads CASDHNAGGEQYF. CDR3 in DNA: TGTGCTAGTGATCACAATGCGGGGGGCGAGCAGTACTTC.

CDR3 sequence reads: CASSPRPQGSPLHF. In DNA, the CDR3 is TGTGCCAGCAGCCCCCGGCCCCAGGGTTCACCCCTCCACTTT. The V and J genes are TRBV2 and TRBJ1-6, with D possibly being TRBD1 (5 bases). This CDR3 has 14 residues. With 6 bases removed from V and 9 bases from J, the gap between germline ends came to 15 bases. Germline values: CDR1 SNHLY, CDR2 FYNNEI.

The chain carries TRBV6-1 and TRBJ2-7; 8 bases match TRBD1. The V segment lost 1 base and the J segment 8 bases; nucleotides outside the gene matches: 4. CDR1 MNHNS and CDR2 SASEGT come from the germline V gene. The CDR3 totals 13 residues. The CDR3, as DNA: TGTGCCAGCAGTGAAGAACCCAGGGGGCAGCAGTACTTC. This sequence encodes CASSEEPRGQQYF.

This rearrangement joins TRBV15 to TRBJ2-5, with D possibly TRBD1 on 5 matching bases. This CDR3 comprises 14 residues. Germline CDR1 is LNHNV and CDR2 is YYDKDF (reference sequence). V gave up 9 bases and J gave up 5 bases, with 19 bases separating them. CDR3 residues: CATTESAGLETQYF. The CDR3 bases are TGTGCCACAACGGAATCCGCAGGGTTGGAGACCCAGTACTTC.

The chain uses TRBV4-3 and TRBJ2-7; 9 bases match TRBD1. The CDR3 spans 19 residues. The V gene's germline CDR1 is LGHNA and CDR2 YSLEER. V gave up 0 bases and J gave up 3 bases; unmatched junction bases: 15. The CDR3 reads CASSQDFGAGTGRVYEQYF. The CDR3 DNA sequence: TGCGCCAGCAGCCAAGATTTCGGGGCAGGGACAGGGAGAGTCTACGAGCAGTACTTC.

On this clone itself: At one boundary the junction diverges from the germline segment, which might be a read error. Other DNA variants within this sample encode the same CDR3. This sequence joins TRBV7-2 and TRBJ1-1; 9 nucleotides align to TRBD1. Germline values: CDR1 SGHTA, CDR2 FQGNSA. The CDR3 extends over 16 amino acids. The DNA of the CDR3 is TGTGCCAGCAGCTTAGTAGGGACAGGGCTTTTGACTGAGGCTTTCTTT. Protein product: CASSLVGTGLLTEAFF.

The DNA for the CDR3 is TGTGCCAGTAGTATAGGTTTGGACAGGGACAATCAGCCCCAGCATTTT. It is translated as CASSIGLDRDNQPQHF. This rearrangement joins TRBV19 to TRBJ1-5, with 8 nucleotides matching TRBD1. Germline CDR1 reads LNHDA; CDR2 reads SQIVND (reference sequence). The junction had 5 bases not matched to a gene; V was cut back by 1 base and J by 3 bases. The CDR3 spans 16 residues.

The genes are TRBV7-9 and TRBJ2-7, with no clear D. This CDR3 is 13 amino acids long. Germline V gene lookup returns CDR1 SEHNR and CDR2 FQNEAQ (reference sequence). Between the trimmed V and J ends, which lost 4 bases and 4 bases, there was a span of 11 bases. The CDR3 here is CASSSPPLYEQYF. The CDR3 nucleotides are TGTGCCAGCAGCTCCCCTCCTCTTTACGAGCAGTACTTC.

V and J are TRBV7-2 and TRBJ1-2, with 12 bases matching TRBD1. Losses at the gene ends were 1 base for V and 13 bases for J; bases not matched to a gene: 7. CDR1 and CDR2 from the germline V gene are SGHTA and FQGNSA. The CDR3 sequence is 14 residues long. The CDR3 sequence: CASSLEPGTGGPTF. The DNA for the CDR3 is TGTGCCAGCAGCTTAGAACCCGGGACAGGGGGCCCCACCTTC.

This clone is a singleton in its sample. The chain uses TRBV6-5 and TRBJ1-6; 12 nucleotides match TRBD1. The CDR3 runs 14 residues. V shed 3 bases and J 10 bases; nucleotides not matched to a gene: 1. The germline gives CDR1 MNHEY, CDR2 SVGAGI. Here the CDR3 reads CASSYGTGGSPLHF. For the CDR3, the DNA is TGTGCCAGCAGTTATGGGACAGGGGGCTCACCCCTCCACTTT.

The chain combines TRBV14 with TRBJ2-3, with TRBD2 matching 8 bases. Per the germline V gene, CDR1 is SGHDN and CDR2 is FVKESK. CDR3 size: 18 residues. The J segment lost 0 bases and the V segment lost 3 bases, leaving 11 bases of the junction unmatched. The CDR3 loop reads CASSHHRGGSPSTDTQYF. Written as DNA, the CDR3 is TGTGCCAGCAGCCATCATCGCGGGGGGTCACCCAGCACAGATACGCAGTATTTT.

V is TRBV6-1 and J is TRBJ2-5, with D possibly TRBD1 on 6 matching bases. Between the trimmed V and J ends, which lost 3 bases and 2 bases, there was a span of 7 bases. The CDR3 totals 13 residues. Germline CDR1 reads MNHNS; CDR2 reads SASEGT. The CDR3 loop reads CASSEQGQETQYF. As DNA, the CDR3 is TGTGCCAGCAGTGAGCAGGGGCAAGAGACCCAGTACTTC.

The chain employs TRBV19 and TRBJ1-1; 7 nucleotides agree with TRBD1. The CDR3 is 14 residues long. CDR1 is LNHDA and CDR2 is SQIVND in the germline V gene (reference sequence). With 3 bases clipped from V and 1 base from J, the junction kept 2 bases outside the gene matches. The CDR3 region is CASSIQGGNTEAFF. The CDR3 nucleotides are TGTGCCAGTAGTATTCAGGGGGGGAACACTGAAGCTTTCTTT.

V is TRBV11-2 and J is TRBJ2-5, with D maybe TRBD1 (6 bases). Germline V lookup: CDR1 SGHAT, CDR2 FQNNGV. Trimming removed 5 bases at V and 7 bases at J, with 29 bases between. This CDR3 has 18 residues. CDR3 nucleotides: TGTGCCAGCAGCCAAGGGGCCACAGGGTTTTCGGGCTCTTTGACCCAGTACTTC. Protein product: CASSQGATGFSGSLTQYF.

The chain is built from TRBV5-4 and TRBJ2-3; TRBD2 aligns across 8 bases. V gave up 7 bases and J gave up 0 bases; unmatched junction bases: 1. Per the germline V gene, CDR1 is SGHNT and CDR2 is YYREEE (reference sequence). The CDR3 consists of 13 residues. For the CDR3, the DNA is TGTGCCAGCCGGGGGGGTAGCACAGATACGCAGTATTTT. It translates to CASRGGSTDTQYF. The whole variable domain, remainder taken from reference TRBV5-4 and TRBJ2-3, is ETGVTQSPTHLIKTRGQQVTLRCSSQSGHNTVSWYQQALGQGPQFIFQYYREEENGRGNFPPRFSGLQFPNYSSELNVNALELDDSALYLCASRGGSTDTQYFGPGTRLTVL.

The genes are TRBV3-1 (or the pseudogene TRBV3-2) and TRBJ2-7, with D tentatively TRBD2 (5 bases). The germline V gene encodes CDR1 LGHDT and CDR2 YNNKEL (reference sequence). The CDR3 contains 11 residues. Trimming shortened V by 4 bases and J by 6 bases, and 7 bases separated the two germline ends. The CDR3 region is CASSLRGEQYF. For the CDR3, the DNA is TGTGCCAGCAGCCTACGGGGCGAGCAGTACTTC.

The V gene is TRBV2, the J gene TRBJ1-4; D is possibly TRBD1 (6 bases). The length of the CDR3 is 18 residues. Looked up from germline, CDR1 is SNHLY and CDR2 is FYNNEI. Trimming shortened V by 8 bases and J by 0 bases, and 22 bases separated the two germline ends. The CDR3 sequence is CASGGAAGYTATNEKLFF. The CDR3 bases are TGTGCCAGCGGGGGGGCCGCGGGCTATACGGCAACTAATGAAAAACTGTTTTTT.

The genes are TRBV18 and TRBJ2-3; tentatively, D is TRBD1 (6 bases). Trimming took 3 bases from V and 1 from J, leaving 14 bases between them. CDR3 length equals 16 residues. The germline CDR1 and CDR2 sequences are KGHSH and LQKENI. Here the CDR3 DNA reads TGTGCCAGCTCACCTCCCGCAGGGGCACGCACAGATACGCAGTATTTT. This sequence encodes CASSPPAGARTDTQYF.

This clone has a single count. The chain recombines TRBV28 with TRBJ1-4; D is perhaps TRBD1 (5 bases). Trimming pared 1 base from V and 4 bases from J, leaving 16 bases between. CDR3 size: 17 residues. The germline V gene has CDR1 MDHEN and CDR2 SYDVKM. The CDR3 spells CASSLSGGGTLNEKLFF. CDR3 in DNA: TGTGCCAGCAGTTTATCCGGGGGAGGTACTCTTAATGAAAAACTGTTTTTT.

This rearrangement joins TRBV6-1 to TRBJ1-5, with D possibly TRBD1 on 5 matching bases. The CDR3 contains 15 residues. CDR1 MNHNS and CDR2 SASEGT come from the germline V gene. V was clipped by 1 base and J by 5 bases, with 12 bases between them. The CDR3 DNA follows: TGTGCCAGCAGTGAAGTAGGGGTTGGGGATCAGCCCCAGCATTTT. It is translated as CASSEVGVGDQPQHF.

CDR3 sequence reads: CASSLKTDYYLNYEQYF. CDR3 DNA: TGTGCCAGCAGCTTAAAAACGGACTACTATCTCAACTACGAGCAGTACTTC. This sequence joins TRBV5-5 and TRBJ2-7, with D maybe TRBD2 (6 bases). The CDR3 runs 17 residues. The V end lost 2 bases, the J end lost 3 bases, and 21 bases lay between the germline ends. CDR1 is SGHKS, CDR2 YYEKEE, per germline (reference sequence).

This clone was seen more than once but under ten times. The V call is TRBV6-5, the J call TRBJ1-5; no definite D call. Trimming left V 6 bases short and J 1 base short, with 13 bases between. Germline values: CDR1 MNHEY, CDR2 SVGAGI. The CDR3 runs 15 residues. CDR3 in DNA: TGTGCCAGCAGGTATCAGGCTAAGAGCAATCAGCCCCAGCATTTT. Amino acids: CASRYQAKSNQPQHF.

V gene TRBV7-2 combines with J gene TRBJ2-3; D unresolved. Germline loops: CDR1 SGHTA, CDR2 FQGNSA. The CDR3 extends over 14 amino acids. With 3 bases removed from V and 3 bases from J, the gap between germline ends came to 10 bases. CDR3 in DNA: TGTGCCAGCAGCTTTTTAGGCGGAACAGATACGCAGTATTTT. Protein sequence: CASSFLGGTDTQYF.